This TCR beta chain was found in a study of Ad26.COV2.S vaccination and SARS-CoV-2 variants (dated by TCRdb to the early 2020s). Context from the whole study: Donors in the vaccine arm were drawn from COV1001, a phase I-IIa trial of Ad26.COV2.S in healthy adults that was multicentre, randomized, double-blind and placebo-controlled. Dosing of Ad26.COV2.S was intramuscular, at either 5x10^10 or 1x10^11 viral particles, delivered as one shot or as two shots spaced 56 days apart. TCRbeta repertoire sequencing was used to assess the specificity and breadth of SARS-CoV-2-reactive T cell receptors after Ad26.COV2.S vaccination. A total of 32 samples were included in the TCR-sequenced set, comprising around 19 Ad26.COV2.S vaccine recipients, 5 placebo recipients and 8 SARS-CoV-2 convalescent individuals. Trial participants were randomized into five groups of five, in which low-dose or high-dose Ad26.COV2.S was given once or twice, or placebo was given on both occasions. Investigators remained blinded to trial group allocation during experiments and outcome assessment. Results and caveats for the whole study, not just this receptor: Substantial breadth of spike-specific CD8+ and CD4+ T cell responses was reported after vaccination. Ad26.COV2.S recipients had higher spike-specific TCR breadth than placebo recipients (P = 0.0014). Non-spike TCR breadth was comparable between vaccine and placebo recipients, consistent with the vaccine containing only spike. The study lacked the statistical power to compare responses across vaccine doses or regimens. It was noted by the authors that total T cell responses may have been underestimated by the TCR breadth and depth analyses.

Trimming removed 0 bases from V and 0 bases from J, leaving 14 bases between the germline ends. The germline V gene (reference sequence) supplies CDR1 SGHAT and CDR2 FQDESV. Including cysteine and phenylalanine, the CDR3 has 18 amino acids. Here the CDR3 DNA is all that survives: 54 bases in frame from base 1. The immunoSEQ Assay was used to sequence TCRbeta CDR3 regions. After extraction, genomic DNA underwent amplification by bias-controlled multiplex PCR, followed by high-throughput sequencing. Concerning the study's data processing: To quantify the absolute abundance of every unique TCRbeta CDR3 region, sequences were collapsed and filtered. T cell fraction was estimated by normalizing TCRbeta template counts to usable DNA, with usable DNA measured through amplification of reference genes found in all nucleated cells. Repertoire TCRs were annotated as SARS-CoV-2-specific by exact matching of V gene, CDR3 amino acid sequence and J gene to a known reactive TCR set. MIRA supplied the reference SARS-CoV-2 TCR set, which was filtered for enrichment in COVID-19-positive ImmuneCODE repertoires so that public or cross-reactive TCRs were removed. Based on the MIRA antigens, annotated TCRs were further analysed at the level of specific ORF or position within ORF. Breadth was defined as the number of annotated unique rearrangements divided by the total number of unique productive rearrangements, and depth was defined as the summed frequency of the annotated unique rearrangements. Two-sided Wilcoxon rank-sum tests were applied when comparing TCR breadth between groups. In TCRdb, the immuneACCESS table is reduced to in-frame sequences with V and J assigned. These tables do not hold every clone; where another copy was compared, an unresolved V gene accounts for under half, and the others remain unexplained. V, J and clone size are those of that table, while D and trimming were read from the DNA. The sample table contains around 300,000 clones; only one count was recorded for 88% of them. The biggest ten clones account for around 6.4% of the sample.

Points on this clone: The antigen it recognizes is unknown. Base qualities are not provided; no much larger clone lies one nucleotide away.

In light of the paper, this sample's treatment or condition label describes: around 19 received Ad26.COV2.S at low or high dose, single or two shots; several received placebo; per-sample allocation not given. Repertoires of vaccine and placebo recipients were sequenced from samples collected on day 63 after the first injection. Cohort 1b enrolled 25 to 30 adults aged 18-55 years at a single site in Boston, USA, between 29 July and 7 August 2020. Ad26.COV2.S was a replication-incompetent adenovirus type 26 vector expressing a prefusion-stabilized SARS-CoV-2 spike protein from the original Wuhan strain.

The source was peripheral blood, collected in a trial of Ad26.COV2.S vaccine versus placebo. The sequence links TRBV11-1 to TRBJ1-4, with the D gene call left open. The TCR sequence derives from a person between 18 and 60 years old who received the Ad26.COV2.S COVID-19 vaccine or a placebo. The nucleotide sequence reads TGTGCCAGCAGCTTAGCCACGGAAGGACGTGCAACTAATGAAAAACTGTTTTTT. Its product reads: CASSLATEGRATNEKLFF.